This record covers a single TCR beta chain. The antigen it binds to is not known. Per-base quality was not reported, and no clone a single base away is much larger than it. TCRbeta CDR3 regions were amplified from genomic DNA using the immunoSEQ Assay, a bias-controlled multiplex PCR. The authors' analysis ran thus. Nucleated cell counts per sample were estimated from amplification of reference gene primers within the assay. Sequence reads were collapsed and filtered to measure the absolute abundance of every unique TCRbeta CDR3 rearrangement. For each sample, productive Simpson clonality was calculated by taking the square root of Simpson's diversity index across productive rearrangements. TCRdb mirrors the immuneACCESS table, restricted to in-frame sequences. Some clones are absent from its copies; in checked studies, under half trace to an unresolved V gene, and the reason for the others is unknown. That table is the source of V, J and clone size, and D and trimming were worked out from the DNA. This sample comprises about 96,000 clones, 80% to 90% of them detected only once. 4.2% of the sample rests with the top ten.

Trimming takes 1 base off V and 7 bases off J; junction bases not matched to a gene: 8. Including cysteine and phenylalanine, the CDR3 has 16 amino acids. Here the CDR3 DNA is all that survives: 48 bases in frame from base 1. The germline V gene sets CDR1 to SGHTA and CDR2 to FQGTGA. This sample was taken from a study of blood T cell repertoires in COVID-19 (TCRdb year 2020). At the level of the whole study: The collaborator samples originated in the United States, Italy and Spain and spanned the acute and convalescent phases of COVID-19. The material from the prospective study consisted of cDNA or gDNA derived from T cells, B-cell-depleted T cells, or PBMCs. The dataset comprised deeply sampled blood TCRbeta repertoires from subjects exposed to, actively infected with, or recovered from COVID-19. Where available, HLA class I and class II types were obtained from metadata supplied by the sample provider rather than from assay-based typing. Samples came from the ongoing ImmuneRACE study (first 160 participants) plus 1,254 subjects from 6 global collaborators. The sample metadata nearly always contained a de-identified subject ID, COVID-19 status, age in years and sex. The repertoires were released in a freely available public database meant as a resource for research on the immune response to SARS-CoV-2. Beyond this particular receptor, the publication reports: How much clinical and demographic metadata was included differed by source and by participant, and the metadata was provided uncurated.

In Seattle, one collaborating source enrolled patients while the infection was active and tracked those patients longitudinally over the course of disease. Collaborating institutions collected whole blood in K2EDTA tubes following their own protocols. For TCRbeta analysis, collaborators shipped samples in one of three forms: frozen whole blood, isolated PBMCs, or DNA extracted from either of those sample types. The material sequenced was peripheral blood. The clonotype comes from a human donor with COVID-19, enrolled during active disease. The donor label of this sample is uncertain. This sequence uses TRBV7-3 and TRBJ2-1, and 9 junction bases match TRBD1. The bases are TGTGCCAGCAGCTTAAATACAGGGGGCGTTGGGAATGAGCAGTTCTTC. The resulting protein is CASSLNTGGVGNEQFF. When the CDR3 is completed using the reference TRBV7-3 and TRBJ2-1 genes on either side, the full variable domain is GAGVSQTPSNKVTEKGKYVELRCDPISGHTALYWYRQSLGQGPEFLIYFQGTGAADDSGLPNDRFFAVRPEGSVSTLKIQRTERGDSAVYLCASSLNTGGVGNEQFFGPGTRLTVL.